Following are 32 T cell receptor beta chains from one sample sequenced in a study of blood T cell repertoires in COVID-19. Sequencing was performed with immunoSEQ multiplex PCR; in TCRdb, only in-frame clones are kept and a portion is missing. The data hold approximately 150,000 clones, with approximately 84% observed a single time. The sequenced material came from peripheral blood. These receptors were collected from a human donor with acute or convalescent COVID-19. The donor label of this sample is uncertain.

V usage is TRBV6-6 and J usage is TRBJ1-3, with D maybe TRBD1 (6 bases). V gave up 4 bases and J gave up 1 base, with 8 bases separating them. Germline V gene lookup returns CDR1 MNHNY and CDR2 SVGAGI (reference sequence). This CDR3 contains 14 residues. Here the CDR3 DNA reads TGTGCCAGCAGTTTACAGGGTTCTGGAAACACCATATATTTT. It is translated as CASSLQGSGNTIYF.

The V gene is TRBV12-5, the J gene TRBJ2-1, with 9 bases matching TRBD2. Trimming removed 4 bases from V and 4 bases from J; junction bases left unmatched: 11. The CDR3 loop spans 17 amino acids. Germline assignment: CDR1 LGHNT and CDR2 FRNRAP. In nucleotides, the CDR3 is TGTGCTAGTGGTTCCGACTTAGCGGGAGAGGGATACAATGAGCAGTTCTTC. Encoded protein: CASGSDLAGEGYNEQFF.

V gene TRBV7-2 combines with J gene TRBJ2-3, with TRBD2 matching over 12 bases. V lost 1 base, J lost 6 bases, and 8 bases stayed unmatched. The CDR3 loop spans 17 amino acids. The germline CDR1 and CDR2 sequences are SGHTA and FQGNSA. CDR3 sequence reads: CASSLGPSGGATDTQYF. For the CDR3, the DNA is TGTGCCAGCAGCTTAGGCCCTAGCGGGGGGGCCACCGATACGCAGTATTTT. Drawing the rest from reference TRBV7-2 and TRBJ2-3, the complete variable domain is GAGVSQSPSNKVTEKGKDVELRCDPISGHTALYWYRQSLGQGLEFLIYFQGNSAPDKSGLPSDRFSAERTGGSVSTLTIQRTQQEDSAVYLCASSLGPSGGATDTQYFGPGTRLTVL.

The chain carries TRBV30 and TRBJ1-6; no clear D gene. Trimming cost V 3 bases and J 0 bases, with 6 bases left between them. Germline CDR1 and CDR2: GTSNPN and SVGIG (reference sequence). This CDR3 spans 14 amino acids. The CDR3 nucleotides read TGTGCCTGGAGCCTAAGCTCCTATAATTCACCCCTCCACTTT. This gives the protein CAWSLSSYNSPLHF.

The chain couples TRBV19 to TRBJ2-3; 8 nucleotides align to TRBD2. The CDR3 loop spans 16 amino acids. Germline V gene sequence: CDR1 LNHDA, CDR2 SQIVND (reference sequence). The V and J ends lost 3 bases and 2 bases, in that order; junction bases with no gene match: 7. In DNA, the CDR3 is TGTGCCAGTAGTATCCTTAGCGGGACCTACACAGATACGCAGTATTTT. Encoded protein: CASSILSGTYTDTQYF.

The rearrangement links TRBV7-2 to TRBJ1-1, with 7 bases aligning to TRBD1. With 5 bases clipped from V and 1 base from J, the junction kept 1 base outside the gene matches. The germline gives CDR1 SGHTA, CDR2 FQGNSA. This CDR3 has 13 amino acids. CDR3 amino acids: CASSRDRNTEAFF. The CDR3 DNA follows: TGTGCCAGCAGCCGGGACAGGAACACTGAAGCTTTCTTT.

V usage is TRBV19 and J usage is TRBJ2-7, with 11 nucleotides matching TRBD2. CDR3 length: 15 residues. Germline CDR1 LNHDA, CDR2 SQIVND (reference sequence). V lost 3 bases to trimming and J lost 4 bases; unmatched junction nucleotides: 5. The CDR3 protein is CASSIPSSGGYEQYF. CDR3 coding DNA: TGTGCCAGTAGTATTCCGTCTAGCGGGGGGTACGAGCAGTACTTC.

J is TRBJ2-3 and V is TRBV21-1; TRBD2, the table's D call, was not compared with the DNA. TRBV21-1 is a pseudogene locus. This CDR3 region has 17 residues. The CDR3 loop reads CASSSERVRGHTDTQYF. The CDR3 DNA follows: TGTGCCAGCAGTTCTGAAAGGGTGCGGGGCCACACAGATACGCAGTATTTT.

CDR3 loop: CASSEGQGNTEAFF. CDR3 coding DNA: TGCGCCAGCAGCGAAGGACAGGGTAACACTGAAGCTTTCTTT. The rearrangement links TRBV5-1 to TRBJ1-1, with 8 bases fitting TRBD1. The CDR3 totals 14 residues. V was pared by 4 bases and J by 2 bases, with 4 bases of the junction left unmatched. CDR1 and CDR2 (germline): SGHRS, YFSETQ.

The sample holds a few counts of this clone. The rearrangement uses TRBV30 and TRBJ2-2; D is unclear. Germline CDR1 GTSNPN, CDR2 SVGIG (reference sequence). The CDR3 is 16 amino acids. Trimming stripped 4 bases from V and 2 bases from J, with 17 bases between. This CDR3 reads CAWTPLWRTNTGELFF. The DNA for the CDR3 is TGTGCCTGGACACCCCTTTGGAGAACCAACACCGGGGAGCTGTTTTTT. Full variable domain (outside the CDR3, taken from reference TRBV30 and TRBJ2-2): SQTIHQWPATLVQPVGSPLSLECTVEGTSNPNLYWYRQAAGRGLQLLFYSVGIGQISSEVPQNLSASRPQDRQFILSSKKLLLSDSGFYLCAWTPLWRTNTGELFFGEGSRLTVL.

The chain uses TRBV13 and TRBJ1-1; 8 bases are shared with TRBD1. Per germline, CDR1 PRHDT and CDR2 FYEKMQ (reference sequence). The V gene end was trimmed by 3 bases and the J gene end by 5 bases; junction bases not matched to a gene: 5. The CDR3 sequence is 14 residues long. For the CDR3, the DNA is TGTGCCAGCAGCTTTTTAGACAGGGGAACTGAAGCTTTCTTT. Protein product: CASSFLDRGTEAFF.

J is TRBJ1-1 and V is TRBV7-2, with unresolved D. The V end lost 3 bases, the J end lost 5 bases, and 16 bases lay between the germline ends. In germline, CDR1 is SGHTA, CDR2 FQGNSA. CDR3 length equals 15 residues. CDR3 residues: CASSFARAPGTEAFF. In DNA, the CDR3 is TGTGCCAGCAGCTTCGCCCGGGCCCCGGGAACTGAAGCTTTCTTT. Filled out from reference TRBV7-2 and TRBJ1-1, the complete variable domain reads GAGVSQSPSNKVTEKGKDVELRCDPISGHTALYWYRQSLGQGLEFLIYFQGNSAPDKSGLPSDRFSAERTGGSVSTLTIQRTQQEDSAVYLCASSFARAPGTEAFFGQGTRLTVV.

Only a few counts were recorded for this clone. The chain couples TRBV10-3 to TRBJ1-5, with D perhaps matching TRBD1 (5 bases). The CDR3 loop spans 14 amino acids. Trimming took off 4 bases at V and 7 bases at J, with 14 bases between the two ends. Germline values: CDR1 ENHRY, CDR2 SYGVKD. The CDR3 is CAISAPGGGQPQHF. The CDR3 region has the DNA TGTGCCATCAGTGCCCCGGGGGGTGGGCAGCCCCAGCATTTT.

The rearrangement joins TRBV7-2 to TRBJ1-2, with 7 bases lining up with TRBD1. The germline gives CDR1 SGHTA, CDR2 FQGNSA. This CDR3 spans 14 amino acids. With V trimmed by 0 bases and J by 2 bases, 0 bases remained unmatched. CDR3 region: CASSLATGNYGYTF. In DNA, the CDR3 is TGTGCCAGCAGCTTAGCGACAGGGAACTATGGCTACACCTTC. Full variable domain (rest looked up from reference TRBV7-2 and TRBJ1-2): GAGVSQSPSNKVTEKGKDVELRCDPISGHTALYWYRQSLGQGLEFLIYFQGNSAPDKSGLPSDRFSAERTGGSVSTLTIQRTQQEDSAVYLCASSLATGNYGYTFGSGTRLTVV.

The chain is built from TRBV19 and TRBJ1-2; 7 nucleotides line up with TRBD1. The CDR3 totals 12 residues. Germline values: CDR1 LNHDA, CDR2 SQIVND (reference sequence). The V gene end was trimmed by 2 bases and the J gene end by 8 bases; junction bases not matched to a gene: 2. Here the CDR3 DNA reads TGTGCCAGTAGTATAAGGACAGGAGGCTACACCTTC. Amino acid sequence: CASSIRTGGYTF.

The genes are TRBV5-1 and TRBJ2-7, with D tentatively TRBD1 (6 bases). The CDR3 extends over 15 amino acids. Trimming pared 1 base from V and 2 bases from J, leaving 13 bases between. Germline loops: CDR1 SGHRS, CDR2 YFSETQ. The CDR3 region is CASSLSAGETYEQYF. The CDR3 bases are TGCGCCAGCAGCTTGTCGGCAGGGGAGACCTACGAGCAGTACTTC.

CDR3 DNA: TGTGCCAGCAGTTCCCAGACCCTGAGGACTGAAGCTTTCTTT. Its translation is CASSSQTLRTEAFF. The chain combines TRBV6-2 or TRBV6-3 with TRBJ1-1; D is undetermined. V lost 4 bases and J 5 bases, leaving 14 bases between the germline ends. The CDR3 consists of 14 residues. CDR1 is MNHEY and CDR2 is SVGEGT in the germline V gene.

This clone has a handful of counts. This chain connects TRBV30 to TRBJ1-5; D may be TRBD1 (5 bases). This CDR3 has 15 amino acids. Germline CDR1 and CDR2: GTSNPN and SVGIG (reference sequence). The V end lost 0 bases, the J end lost 2 bases, and 11 bases lay between the germline ends. DNA of the CDR3: TGTGCCTGGAGTGTAACCGGGGGTGGCAATCAGCCCCAGCATTTT. Protein product: CAWSVTGGGNQPQHF.

V gene TRBV24-1 combines with J gene TRBJ2-3; 7 positions match TRBD1. This CDR3 region has 15 residues. Germline V gene lookup returns CDR1 KGHDR and CDR2 SFDVKD. Unmatched junction bases numbered 4, after V lost 1 base and J lost 4 bases. CDR3 nucleotides: TGTGCCACCAGTGATTTAAGGCAGGGGGCAGATACGCAGTATTTT. Protein product: CATSDLRQGADTQYF.

The chain employs TRBV7-2 and TRBJ2-5; 16 nucleotides agree with TRBD2. The V segment lost 6 bases and the J segment 1 base; nucleotides outside the gene matches: 5. The germline V gene has CDR1 SGHTA and CDR2 FQGNSA. There are 17 residues in the CDR3. The CDR3 loop is CASSTGTSGRVQETQYF. CDR3 DNA: TGTGCCAGCAGTACCGGGACTAGCGGGAGGGTCCAAGAGACCCAGTACTTC.

The CDR3 DNA follows: TGTGCCAGCAGTTACGGGGGACAGGGGACCGGGGAGCTGTTTTTT. Translating it yields CASSYGGQGTGELFF. The rearrangement links TRBV6-2 or TRBV6-3 to TRBJ2-2; TRBD1 matches 10 bases. CDR3 size: 15 residues. V shed 2 bases and J 5 bases; nucleotides not matched to a gene: 2. Germline lookup yields CDR1 MNHEY and CDR2 SVGEGT.

V and J are TRBV3-1 (or the pseudogene TRBV3-2) and TRBJ2-7; TRBD1 is a possible D gene (5 bases). The V end lost 0 bases, the J end lost 6 bases, and 15 bases lay between the germline ends. The CDR3 is 15 residues long. Germline CDR1 and CDR2: LGHDT and YNNKEL (reference sequence). This chain's CDR3 is CASSQDGRELCEQYF. CDR3 sequence (DNA): TGTGCCAGCAGCCAAGATGGCAGGGAATTGTGCGAGCAGTACTTC.

V and J are TRBV6-5 and TRBJ2-7; possible D gene TRBD1, 6 bases. The germline CDR1 and CDR2 sequences are MNHEY and SVGAGI. There are 15 residues in the CDR3. V was shortened by 5 bases and J by 2 bases, with 16 bases between the two germline ends. DNA for the CDR3: TGTGCCAGCAGTCCAAGCACAGGGACAACCTACGAGCAGTACTTC. Its protein is CASSPSTGTTYEQYF.

CDR3 sequence reads: CASSVQGNRAKNIQYF. The CDR3 DNA follows: TGTGCCAGCAGTGTACAGGGGAATCGAGCCAAAAACATTCAGTACTTC. The V gene is TRBV6-1, the J gene TRBJ2-4; TRBD1 matches 7 bases. Germline CDR1 and CDR2: MNHNS and SASEGT. Trimming removed 4 bases from V and 0 bases from J; junction bases left unmatched: 6. The CDR3 has 16 amino acids.

The J gene is TRBJ1-1, the V gene TRBV10-3; D call uncertain. Germline lookup yields CDR1 ENHRY and CDR2 SYGVKD. The ends were cut back, 2 bases at V and 5 bases at J, with 12 bases in the middle. This CDR3 region has 14 residues. CDR3 nucleotide sequence: TGTGCCATCAGTGAGGAGGGAGTCGAAACTGAAGCTTTCTTT. Translating gives CAISEEGVETEAFF.

The chain joins TRBV7-8 to TRBJ2-7; 10 bases are shared with TRBD1. Trimming removed 3 bases from V and 2 bases from J; junction bases left unmatched: 4. This CDR3 region has 15 residues. CDR1 and CDR2 from the germline V gene are SGHVS and FQNEAQ. The CDR3 loop reads CASSFRDRGTYEQYV. CDR3 in DNA: TGTGCCAGCAGCTTTCGGGACAGGGGCACCTACGAGCAGTACGTC.

The chain joins TRBV7-9 to TRBJ2-5; TRBD2 is a possible D gene (7 bases). Looked up from germline, CDR1 is SEHNR and CDR2 is FQNEAQ (reference sequence). The length of the CDR3 is 15 residues. V lost 8 bases and J 3 bases, leaving 19 bases between the germline ends. CDR3 DNA sequence: TGTGCCAGCCTACGGAGGGGGGGGCCTGAAGAGACCCAGTACTTC. Translated, it gives CASLRRGGPEETQYF.

This clone was seen just once. In the same sample, other DNA sequences code for this CDR3. The chain combines TRBV19 with TRBJ1-5, with 7 bases fitting TRBD1. Trimming removed 5 bases from V and 5 bases from J; junction bases left unmatched: 3. Germline values: CDR1 LNHDA, CDR2 SQIVND (reference sequence). This CDR3 comprises 13 residues. The CDR3 nucleotides are TGTGCCAGTAGTGGGGACAGTTATCAGCCCCAGCATTTT. This translates into CASSGDSYQPQHF.

The CDR3 loop is CASSYLNTGELFF. DNA of the CDR3: TGTGCCAGCAGTTATCTGAACACCGGGGAGCTGTTTTTT. The V and J genes are TRBV6-5 and TRBJ2-2; D not certain. Germline CDR1 and CDR2: MNHEY and SVGAGI. The CDR3 has 13 amino acids. Between the trimmed V and J ends, which lost 3 bases and 1 base, there was a span of 3 bases.

This clone has a single count. The rearrangement links TRBV5-1 to TRBJ2-3; D possibly corresponds to TRBD2 (5 bases). Germline V CDR1 and CDR2: SGHRS, YFSETQ. The CDR3 has 15 amino acids. V was trimmed by 0 bases and J by 2 bases, leaving 10 bases between them. The DNA of the CDR3 is TGCGCCAGCAGCTTGGGCAGCGGTAACACAGATACGCAGTATTTT. Protein product: CASSLGSGNTDTQYF.

The genes are TRBV23-1 and TRBJ2-1; D possibly corresponds to TRBD1 (5 bases). TRBV23-1 falls under the ORF class, with uncertain function. This CDR3 has 15 amino acids. V gave up 3 bases and J gave up 1 base, with 10 bases separating them. The CDR3 nucleotides read TGCGCCAGCAGTCATGGCCAGGGTTCCTACAATGAGCAGTTCTTC. Protein product: CASSHGQGSYNEQFF.

This chain connects TRBV4-2 to TRBJ2-2; 13 bases agree with TRBD2. The CDR3 extends over 18 amino acids. CDR1 and CDR2 from the germline V gene are LGHNA and YNFKEQ. Germline trimming cut 4 bases from V and 5 bases from J; bases unmatched to any gene: 10. The CDR3 nucleotides read TGTGCCAGCAGCCCCGGCGAAGGGACTAGCGGGGAAACCGGGGAGCTGTTTTTT. Translating it yields CASSPGEGTSGETGELFF.